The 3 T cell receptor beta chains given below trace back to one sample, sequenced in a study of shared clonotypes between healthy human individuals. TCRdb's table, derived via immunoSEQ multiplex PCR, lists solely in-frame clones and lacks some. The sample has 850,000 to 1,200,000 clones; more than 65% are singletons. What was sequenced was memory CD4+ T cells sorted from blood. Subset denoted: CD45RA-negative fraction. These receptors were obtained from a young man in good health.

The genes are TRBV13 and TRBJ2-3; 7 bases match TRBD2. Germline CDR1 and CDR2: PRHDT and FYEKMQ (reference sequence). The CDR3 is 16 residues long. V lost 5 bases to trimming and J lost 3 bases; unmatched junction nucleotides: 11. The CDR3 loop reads CASSPPGGRGTDTQYF. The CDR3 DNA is TGTGCCAGCAGCCCGCCGGGGGGACGAGGAACAGATACGCAGTATTTT.

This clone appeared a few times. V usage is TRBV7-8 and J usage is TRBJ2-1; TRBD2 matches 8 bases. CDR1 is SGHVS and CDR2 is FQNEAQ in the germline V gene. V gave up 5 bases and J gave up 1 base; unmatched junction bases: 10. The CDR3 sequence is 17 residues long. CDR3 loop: CASSLYGGAYSYNEQFF. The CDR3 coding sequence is TGTGCCAGCAGCCTTTACGGGGGGGCCTATTCCTACAATGAGCAGTTCTTC. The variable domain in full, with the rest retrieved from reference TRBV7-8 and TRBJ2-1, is GAGVSQSPRYKVAKRGQDVALRCDPISGHVSLFWYQQALGQGPEFLTYFQNEAQLDKSGLPSDRFFAERPEGSVSTLKIQRTQQEDSAVYLCASSLYGGAYSYNEQFFGPGTRLTVL.

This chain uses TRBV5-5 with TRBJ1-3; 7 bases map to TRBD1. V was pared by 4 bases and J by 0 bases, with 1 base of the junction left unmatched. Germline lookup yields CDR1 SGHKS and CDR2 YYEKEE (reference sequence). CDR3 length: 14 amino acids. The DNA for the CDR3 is TGTGCCAGCAGCCGGGACAGCTCTGGAAACACCATATATTTT. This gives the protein CASSRDSSGNTIYF.